This T cell receptor (beta chain) was recovered during a study of T cells in localized non-small cell lung cancer. Clones were read by immunoSEQ multiplex PCR, and TCRdb kept only the in-frame ones, dropping some. The table includes about 40,000 clones, 90% to 95% detected once. About this clone: The antigen is not known.

Study outcomes and limitations: Highest T cell clonality was seen in uninvolved adjacent lung, surpassing that measured in tumor. The study sequenced only one region of the tumor. As a result, intratumor heterogeneity could not be excluded and remains possible. Elevated blood T cell density was associated with longer overall survival. Adjacent lung was found to contain a median roughly 58 of the top 100 tumor clones.

The V gene's germline CDR1 is SGHNT and CDR2 YENEEA. This CDR3 is built from 15 residues. This sequence was found in a woman between 35 and 70 years old with stage II lung adenocarcinoma. Sequenced material: PBMCs, taken before any cancer treatment. The chain joins TRBV11-3 to TRBJ2-5; TRBD2 agrees at 10 bases. The J call is uncertain, as TRBJ2-7 better fits the DNA end. The CDR3 DNA sequence: TGTGCCAGCAGCTTAGTAGCGGGGGGAACTTACGAGCAGTACTTC. It yields the protein CASSLVAGGTYEQYF.